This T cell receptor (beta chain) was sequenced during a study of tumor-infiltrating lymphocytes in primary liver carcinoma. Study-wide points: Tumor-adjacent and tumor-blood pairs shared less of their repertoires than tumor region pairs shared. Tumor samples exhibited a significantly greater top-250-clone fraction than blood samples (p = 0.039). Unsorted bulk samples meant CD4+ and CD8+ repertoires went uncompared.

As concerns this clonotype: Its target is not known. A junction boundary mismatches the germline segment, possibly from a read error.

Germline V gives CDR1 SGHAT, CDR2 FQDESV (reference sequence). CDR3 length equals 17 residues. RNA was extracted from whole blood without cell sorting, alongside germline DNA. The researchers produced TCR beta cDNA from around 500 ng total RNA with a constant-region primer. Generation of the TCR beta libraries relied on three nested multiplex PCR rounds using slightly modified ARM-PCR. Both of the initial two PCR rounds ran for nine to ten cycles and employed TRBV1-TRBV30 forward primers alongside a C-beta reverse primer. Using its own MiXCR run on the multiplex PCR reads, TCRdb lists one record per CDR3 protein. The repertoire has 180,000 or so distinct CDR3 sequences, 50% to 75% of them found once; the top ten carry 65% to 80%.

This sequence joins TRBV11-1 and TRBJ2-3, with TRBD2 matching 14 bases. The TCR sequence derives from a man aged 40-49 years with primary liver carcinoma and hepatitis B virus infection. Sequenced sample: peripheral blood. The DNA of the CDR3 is TGTGCCTGCAGCTCCGGGACTAGCGGGAGTCTCGTGGATACGCAGTATTTT. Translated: CACSSGTSGSLVDTQYF.